This T cell receptor (beta chain) was captured by sequencing in a study of shared clonotypes between healthy human individuals. Tens of thousands of T cell genomes, or approximately 200 ng DNA, went into the sorted-subset replicate PCRs. Generated by immunoSEQ multiplex PCR, the TCRdb table keeps only in-frame clones and is missing some. Altogether about 960,000 clones are present, about three quarters being singletons, with the ten largest covering approximately 1.5%. The study drew all its donors from Caucasian adults living in Nashville, Tennessee. Naive CD45RA+ and memory CD45RA-negative subsets were split from CD4+ cells. Study outcomes and limitations: Rarefaction gave evidence that sorted-subset sequencing remained incomplete despite large depth.

As concerns this clone: Its antigen is still unknown.

Germline V gene lookup returns CDR1 SGHAT and CDR2 FQNNGV. The CDR3 totals 18 residues. Trimming took off 0 bases at V and 1 base at J, with 19 bases between the two ends. What was sequenced was memory CD4+ T cells sorted from blood. The subset denotes: CD45RA-negative fraction. The V call is TRBV11-2, the J call TRBJ2-7, with D tentatively TRBD1 (5 bases). This clonotype was sampled from a young man in good health. Here the CDR3 DNA reads TGTGCCAGCAGCTTAGAGGCAGGGAACCTGCTTGCATCCTACGAGCAGTACTTC. It yields the protein CASSLEAGNLLASYEQYF.